These T cell receptor beta chains were read from a single sample in a study of spatial heterogeneity in lung cancer. A single record per CDR3 protein comes from TCRdb applying MiXCR to the 5' RACE reads. In the table there are about 820 distinct CDR3 sequences, roughly 6.7% of which are singletons. Source: lung tumor tissue, taken at surgery. These TCRs come from a female donor with early-stage non-small cell lung cancer. Each CDR3 is given with its conserved first and last residue. D genes are given only for firm matches. Where a row states a size, it is once, few, many or the class of an expanded clone; other rows omit it.

medium-sized	TRBV3-1	TRBD1	TRBJ1-4	TGTGCCAGCAGCCAGTCGACAGGGGTGGAAAAACTGTTTTTT	CASSQSTGVEKLFF
.	TRBV27	.	TRBJ2-3	TGTGCCAGCAGTCGCCTCAGTTCGGTCAGGGGGGGGCCGCCAGATACGCAGTATTTT	CASSRLSSVRGGPPDTQYF
large	TRBV5-1	TRBD1	TRBJ2-5	TGCGCCAGCAGCTTAATGGGACAGGCTAAAGAGACCCAGTACTTC	CASSLMGQAKETQYF
medium-sized	TRBV10-1	TRBD2	TRBJ2-3	TGCGCCAGCAGTGGAAAGCGGGAGACCACAGATACGCAGTATTTT	CASSGKRETTDTQYF
medium-sized	TRBV29-1	.	TRBJ2-3	TGCAGCGTTGAGGGGACGGCAGATACGCAGTATTTT	CSVEGTADTQYF
large	TRBV18	.	TRBJ1-5	TGTGCCAGCTCACCAGGAGTCAATCAGCCCCAGCATTTT	CASSPGVNQPQHF
hyperexpanded	TRBV7-9	.	TRBJ2-5	TGTGCCAGCAGCGAACAGGGAGGAGAGACCCAGTACTTC	CASSEQGGETQYF
medium-sized	TRBV5-1	TRBD1	TRBJ2-3	TGCGCCAGCAGCTCAGGACAGGGGGCAGATACGCAGTATTTT	CASSSGQGADTQYF
large	TRBV6-5	.	TRBJ2-7	TGTGCCAGCAGTTTTGGGCGAAAAGCTACCTACGAGCAGTACTTC	CASSFGRKATYEQYF
large	TRBV29-1	.	TRBJ2-7	TGCAGCGTTGTGCGGCAGGGAGGAAAAGACGAGCAGTACTTC	CSVVRQGGKDEQYF
medium-sized	TRBV6-5	.	TRBJ2-7	TGTGCCAGCAGTGAGACCGGGACAATCACGCAGTACTTC	CASSETGTITQYF